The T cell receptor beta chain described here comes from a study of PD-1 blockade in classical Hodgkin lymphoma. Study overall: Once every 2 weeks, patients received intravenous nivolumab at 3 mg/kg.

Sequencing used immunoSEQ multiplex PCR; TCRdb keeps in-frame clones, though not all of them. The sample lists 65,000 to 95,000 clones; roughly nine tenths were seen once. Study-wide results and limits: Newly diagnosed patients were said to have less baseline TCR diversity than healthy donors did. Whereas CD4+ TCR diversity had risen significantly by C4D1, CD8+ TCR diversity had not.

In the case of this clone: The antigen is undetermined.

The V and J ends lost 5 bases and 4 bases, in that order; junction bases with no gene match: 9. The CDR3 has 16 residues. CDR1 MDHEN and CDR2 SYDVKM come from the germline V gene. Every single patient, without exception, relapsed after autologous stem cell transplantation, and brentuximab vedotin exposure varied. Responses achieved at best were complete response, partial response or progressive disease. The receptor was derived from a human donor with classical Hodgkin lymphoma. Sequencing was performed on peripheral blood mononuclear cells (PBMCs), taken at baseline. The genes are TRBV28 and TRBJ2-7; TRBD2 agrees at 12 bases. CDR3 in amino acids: CASSPTWTSGAYEQYF. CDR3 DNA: TGTGCCAGCAGTCCCACCTGGACTAGCGGGGCTTACGAGCAGTACTTC. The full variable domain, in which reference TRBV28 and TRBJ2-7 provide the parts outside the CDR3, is DVKVTQSSRYLVKRTGEKVFLECVQDMDHENMFWYRQDPGLGLRLIYFSYDVKMKEKGDIPEGYSVSREKKERFSLILESASTNQTSMYLCASSPTWTSGAYEQYFGPGTRLTVT.